This T cell receptor beta chain derives from a study of cytomegalovirus exposure and HLA in healthy donors. Study-wide findings and caveats: In a later analysis, a genetic analysis reported fewer productive-TCR N-insertions in an Asian-associated ancestry cluster than the cohort average. Among TCR beta chains, those listed as cytomegalovirus-associated numbered some 170. Sequencing likely caused a cluster of highly shared sequence variants. Upon later analysis, HLA-associated TCR beta chains proved more clonally expanded than other, equally common chains.

With 60 Vbeta and 13 Jbeta primers, the PCR was carried out. Data came from immunoSEQ multiplex PCR; TCRdb stores just in-frame clones and leaves some out. In the table there are 85,000 to 100,000 clones, 64% of which are singletons. About this clone: Its antigen is unknown.

The receptor's source is a man in his 60s in good health and CMV-seronegative. Sample: PBMCs.

CDR3 residues: CAEDRAYQNTEAFF. CDR3 DNA sequence: TGTGCCGAGGACAGGGCATACCAAAACACTGAAGCTTTCTTT. The chain combines TRBV10-3 with TRBJ1-1, with 8 nucleotides matching TRBD1. This CDR3 has 14 amino acids. Germline V lookup: CDR1 ENHRY, CDR2 SYGVKD. V lost 11 bases to trimming and J lost 2 bases; unmatched junction nucleotides: 10.